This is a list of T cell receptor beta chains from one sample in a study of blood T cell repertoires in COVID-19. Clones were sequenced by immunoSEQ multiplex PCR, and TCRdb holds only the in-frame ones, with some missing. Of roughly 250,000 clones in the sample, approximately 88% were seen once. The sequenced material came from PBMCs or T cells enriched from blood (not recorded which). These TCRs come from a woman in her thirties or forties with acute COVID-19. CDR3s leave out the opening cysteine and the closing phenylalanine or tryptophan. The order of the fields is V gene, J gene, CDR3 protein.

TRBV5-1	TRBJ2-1	ASSLVAGDNEQF
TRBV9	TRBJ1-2	ASSLLPGHDYGYT
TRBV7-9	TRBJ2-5	ASSLLADQETQY
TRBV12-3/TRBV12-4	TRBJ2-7	ASSPSGRYEQY
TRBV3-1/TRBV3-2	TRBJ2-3	ASSQGTSGTDTQY
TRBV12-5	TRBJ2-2	ASAKDRVDTGELF
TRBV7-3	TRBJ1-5	ASSSGQPNQPQH
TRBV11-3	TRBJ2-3	ASSLRRSGTSTDTQY
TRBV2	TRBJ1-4	ASRRDSGGEKLF
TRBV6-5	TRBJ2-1	ASSPWRISYNEQF
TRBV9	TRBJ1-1	ASSVGRGNTEAF